One and the same sample provided the 24 T cell receptor beta chains below, sequenced in a study of T cell changes during pregnancy in multiple sclerosis. Libraries were prepared by immunoSEQ multiplex PCR; TCRdb keeps only in-frame clonotypes and omits some of them. Among roughly 79,000 clones listed, about 90% were seen once. Sequences were derived from CD4+ T cells from peripheral blood mononuclear cells, sampled before pregnancy. These TCRs come from a female donor with multiple sclerosis, enrolled in a pregnancy study.

The chain has TRBV19 and TRBJ2-1; 13 nucleotides match TRBD2. The V segment lost 1 base and the J segment 7 bases; nucleotides outside the gene matches: 1. The CDR3 runs to 15 residues. Germline-derived CDR1 and CDR2 are LNHDA and SQIVND (reference sequence). CDR3 coding DNA: TGTGCCAGTAGTATAGGGACTAGCGGGAGTAATGAGCAGTTCTTC. It is translated as CASSIGTSGSNEQFF. The full variable domain, with the rest looked up from reference TRBV19 and TRBJ2-1, is DGGITQSPKYLFRKEGQNVTLSCEQNLNHDAMYWYRQDPGQGLRLIYYSQIVNDFQKGDIAEGYSVSREKKESFPLTVTSAQKNPTAFYLCASSIGTSGSNEQFFGPGTRLTVL.

The gene calls are TRBV27 and TRBJ1-5; TRBD1 matches 7 bases. The CDR3 has 15 amino acids. J gave up 2 bases and V 6 bases, and 7 bases lay outside the gene matches. Germline CDR1 MNHEY, CDR2 SMNVEV (reference sequence). The CDR3 loop is CASRRQGDGNQPQHF. The CDR3 bases are TGTGCCAGCAGACGCCAGGGGGATGGCAATCAGCCCCAGCATTTT.

The genes are TRBV15 and TRBJ1-3; D might be TRBD1 (5 bases). V lost 0 bases to trimming and J lost 1 base, with 16 bases between them. The CDR3 is 18 amino acids. CDR1 is LNHNV and CDR2 is YYDKDF in the germline V gene (reference sequence). Here the CDR3 DNA reads TGTGCCACCAGCAGAGATCCGCCAGGGTCGAGTTCTGGAAACACCATATATTTT. Translated: CATSRDPPGSSSGNTIYF.

The rearrangement joins TRBV7-9 to TRBJ1-5; TRBD1 agrees at 10 bases. CDR1 is SEHNR, CDR2 FQNEAQ, per germline (reference sequence). CDR3 size: 16 residues. The J segment lost 0 bases and the V segment lost 5 bases, leaving 4 bases of the junction unmatched. The CDR3 DNA follows: TGTGCCAGCAGCCCCGGGACAGGGGTTAGCAATCAGCCCCAGCATTTT. Translated, it gives CASSPGTGVSNQPQHF.

The chain combines TRBV4-2 with TRBJ2-5; 16 bases line up with TRBD2. The CDR3 runs 18 residues. V trimming: 2 bases; J trimming: 5 bases; junction bases outside the gene matches: 8. Germline CDR1 is LGHNA and CDR2 is YNFKEQ. The CDR3 DNA follows: TGTGCCAGCAGCCAAAACCCGGGACTAGCGGGAGGGGAGGAGACCCAGTACTTC. Its protein is CASSQNPGLAGGEETQYF.

The rearrangement links TRBV23-1 to TRBJ1-3, with D uncertain. TRBV23-1 is labeled an ORF, and its function is uncertain. The length of the CDR3 is 15 residues. Trimming took off 6 bases at V and 0 bases at J, with 12 bases between the two ends. The CDR3 protein is CASSLDRYSGNTIYF. CDR3 DNA sequence: TGCGCCAGCAGCCTAGATCGGTACTCTGGAAACACCATATATTTT.

This chain connects TRBV9 to TRBJ1-1; unclear D gene. V lost 2 bases to trimming and J lost 0 bases, with 11 bases between them. The CDR3 runs to 15 residues. Per the germline V gene, CDR1 is SGDLS and CDR2 is YYNGEE. This CDR3 is CASSVAGTMNTEAFF. The CDR3 DNA is TGTGCCAGCAGCGTTGCGGGAACCATGAACACTGAAGCTTTCTTT. Full variable domain (outside the CDR3, taken from reference TRBV9 and TRBJ1-1): DSGVTQTPKHLITATGQRVTLRCSPRSGDLSVYWYQQSLDQGLQFLIQYYNGEERAKGNILERFSAQQFPDLHSELNLSSLELGDSALYFCASSVAGTMNTEAFFGQGTRLTVV.

The J gene is TRBJ1-6, the V gene TRBV6-5, with D possibly TRBD1 on 6 matching bases. CDR3 size: 16 residues. CDR1 MNHEY and CDR2 SVGAGI come from the germline V gene. Trimming shortened V by 0 bases and J by 6 bases, and 12 bases separated the two germline ends. The CDR3 reads CASSYSAGEGNSPLHF. For the CDR3, the DNA is TGTGCCAGCAGTTACTCAGCAGGGGAGGGTAATTCACCCCTCCACTTT.

The chain recombines TRBV6-6 with TRBJ1-2, with D possibly TRBD1 on 5 matching bases. Germline assignment: CDR1 MNHNY and CDR2 SVGAGI (reference sequence). CDR3 length: 14 amino acids. V lost 6 bases to trimming and J lost 0 bases, with 11 bases between them. The CDR3 DNA reads TGTGCCAGCAGCCGCCCAGGGTCTAACTATGGCTACACCTTC. It is translated as CASSRPGSNYGYTF.

The chain is built from TRBV28 and TRBJ1-5; tentatively, D is TRBD1 (5 bases). Trimming took off 6 bases at V and 2 bases at J, with 14 bases between the two ends. Germline V lookup: CDR1 MDHEN, CDR2 SYDVKM. The CDR3 runs to 15 residues. The CDR3 DNA reads TGTGCCAGCAGGGAGGGGCGAACTGGCAATCAGCCCCAGCATTTT. It specifies CASREGRTGNQPQHF. The full variable domain, its missing parts supplied by reference TRBV28 and TRBJ1-5, is DVKVTQSSRYLVKRTGEKVFLECVQDMDHENMFWYRQDPGLGLRLIYFSYDVKMKEKGDIPEGYSVSREKKERFSLILESASTNQTSMYLCASREGRTGNQPQHFGDGTRLSIL.

The V call is TRBV7-9, the J call TRBJ2-1; D is possibly TRBD2 (6 bases). Germline CDR1 is SEHNR and CDR2 is FQNEAQ (reference sequence). The CDR3 is made up of 14 amino acids. V shed 1 base and J shed 4 bases, with 8 bases lying between them. DNA for the CDR3: TGTGCCAGCAGCTTAGTTGGAGGGTACAATGAGCAGTTCTTC. Translation: CASSLVGGYNEQFF.

This chain uses TRBV11-1 with TRBJ2-7, with 13 bases that match TRBD2. The J segment lost 4 bases and the V segment lost 5 bases, leaving 5 bases of the junction unmatched. The CDR3 has 15 amino acids. CDR1 and CDR2 from the germline V gene are SGHAT and FQDESV (reference sequence). CDR3 residues: CASSVGTSGIYEQYF. The CDR3 region has the DNA TGTGCCAGCAGCGTCGGGACTAGCGGGATTTACGAGCAGTACTTC.

The chain joins TRBV4-2 to TRBJ1-3; 12 bases are a match to TRBD1. The CDR3 is 17 amino acids. Germline V gene lookup returns CDR1 LGHNA and CDR2 YNFKEQ. J gave up 3 bases and V 3 bases, and 6 bases lay outside the gene matches. CDR3 region: CASSQPGQGASGNTIYF. The CDR3 DNA sequence: TGTGCCAGCAGCCAGCCGGGACAGGGGGCAAGTGGAAACACCATATATTTT.

The J gene is TRBJ2-1, the V gene TRBV7-9; TRBD2 matches at 13 bases. Germline values: CDR1 SEHNR, CDR2 FQNEAQ (reference sequence). V shed 5 bases, J shed 5 bases, and the junction held 6 bases outside the gene matches. The CDR3 is made up of 16 amino acids. In DNA, the CDR3 is TGTGCCAGCAGCCCACGACTAGCGGGGGGAAACAATGAGCAGTTCTTC. Amino acid sequence: CASSPRLAGGNNEQFF.

The chain is built from TRBV13 and TRBJ2-5; D is perhaps TRBD2 (5 bases). V was clipped by 4 bases and J by 9 bases, with 12 bases between them. From germline, CDR1 is PRHDT and CDR2 FYEKMQ (reference sequence). The CDR3 runs 12 residues. Here the CDR3 reads CASSSLARAQYF. CDR3 bases: TGTGCCAGCAGCTCATTAGCGCGGGCCCAGTACTTC.

The J gene is TRBJ1-2, the V gene TRBV7-2; D possibly corresponds to TRBD1 (6 bases). Deletions cut 4 bases from V and 3 bases from J, with 18 bases between. Looked up from germline, CDR1 is SGHTA and CDR2 is FQGNSA. This CDR3 is 16 amino acids long. The CDR3 DNA reads as TGTGCCAGCAGCTCAAGAATAAACAGGGTGCACTATGGCTACACCTTC. Translated, it gives CASSSRINRVHYGYTF.

In DNA, the CDR3 is TGTGCCAGCAGCCAATGGGGACAGGGGGCCCACGGGGAGCTGTTTTTT. Its protein is CASSQWGQGAHGELFF. The J gene is TRBJ2-2, the V gene TRBV4-2; 12 nucleotides match TRBD1. The germline gives CDR1 LGHNA, CDR2 YNFKEQ. Trimming at V came to 2 bases and at J to 7 bases, leaving 5 bases not matched to a gene. The CDR3 runs to 16 residues.

V gene TRBV5-1 combines with J gene TRBJ2-5; 9 bases fit TRBD2. The CDR3 is 15 amino acids. Looked up from germline, CDR1 is SGHRS and CDR2 is YFSETQ. Losses at the gene ends were 4 bases for V and 5 bases for J; bases not matched to a gene: 9. The DNA of the CDR3 is TGCGCCAGCAGCAGAGGGACTAGCCTGTGGGAGACCCAGTACTTC. This sequence encodes CASSRGTSLWETQYF.

The V call is TRBV15, the J call TRBJ1-2; 12 bases line up with TRBD1. The germline CDR1 and CDR2 sequences are LNHNV and YYDKDF (reference sequence). This CDR3 is built from 15 residues. Germline trimming cut 6 bases from V and 5 bases from J; bases unmatched to any gene: 7. This chain's CDR3 is CATRTGQGAYYGYTF. Here the CDR3 DNA reads TGTGCCACCAGGACGGGACAGGGGGCGTATTATGGCTACACCTTC.

In DNA form, the CDR3 reads TGTGCCACCAGCAGGGGACAGGGGGATCAGCCCCAGCATTTT. Translated: CATSRGQGDQPQHF. This sequence joins TRBV15 and TRBJ1-5, with TRBD1 matching over 11 bases. Trimming at V came to 3 bases and at J to 5 bases, leaving 0 bases not matched to a gene. From germline, CDR1 is LNHNV and CDR2 YYDKDF (reference sequence). This CDR3 is 14 amino acids long.

The rearrangement joins TRBV10-3 to TRBJ2-2, with TRBD1 identical over 8 bases. The CDR3 length is 16 residues. V was pared by 3 bases and J by 0 bases, with 3 bases of the junction left unmatched. Germline V gene sequence: CDR1 ENHRY, CDR2 SYGVKD. In nucleotides, the CDR3 is TGTGCCATCAGTGAACAGGGGGTTTCGAACACCGGGGAGCTGTTTTTT. This codes for CAISEQGVSNTGELFF.

The chain is built from TRBV5-4 and TRBJ2-5, with 8 nucleotides matching TRBD2. The length of the CDR3 is 15 residues. With V trimmed by 3 bases and J by 5 bases, 9 bases remained unmatched. Germline V gives CDR1 SGHNT, CDR2 YYREEE (reference sequence). The CDR3 spells CASSWGLEGLETQYF. The DNA of the CDR3 is TGTGCCAGCAGCTGGGGACTAGAAGGGTTGGAGACCCAGTACTTC.

The chain is built from TRBV9 and TRBJ2-5; TRBD2 agrees at 15 bases. V trimming: 2 bases; J trimming: 2 bases; junction bases outside the gene matches: 7. This CDR3 has 18 residues. The germline gives CDR1 SGDLS, CDR2 YYNGEE. The CDR3, as DNA: TGTGCCAGCAGCGTTGGACTAGCGGGGGGGCCTGGGCAAGAGACCCAGTACTTC. This sequence encodes CASSVGLAGGPGQETQYF.

The V gene is TRBV5-8, the J gene TRBJ2-5; 13 nucleotides match TRBD2. Germline CDR1 SGHTS, CDR2 YDEGEE. This CDR3 is built from 14 residues. Trimming cost V 5 bases and J 5 bases; bases outside gene matches: 3. The CDR3 region has the DNA TGTGCCAGCAGGGGACTAGCGGGGCCTGAGACCCAGTACTTC. Protein product: CASRGLAGPETQYF.